The present entry profiles one T cell receptor beta chain with its context. Its antigen remains unidentified. The record originates from a study of cytomegalovirus exposure and HLA in healthy donors. At the level of the study: The use of the same platform for the roughly 110 validation repertoires and the roughly 730 first-cohort repertoires was reported by a later analysis. Study outcomes and limitations: High sensitivity and specificity were reportedly achieved when the classifier diagnosed cytomegalovirus status. There were a few CMV-associated chains whose specificity for CMV antigens was confirmed in vitro. It was found in a later analysis that first-cohort TCR clusters tended to co-occur in the 90 to 150 validation repertoires.

The table came from immunoSEQ multiplex PCR; TCRdb's copy has only in-frame clones and leaves some out. This sample has about 68,000 clones, with about 91% found just once. This TCR was recovered from a young man in good health and CMV-seronegative. The sequenced sample was PBMCs.

In nucleotides, the CDR3 is TGTGCCAGCAGTGACTCCCACTCTGGGGCCAACGTCCTGACTTTC. Protein product: CASSDSHSGANVLTF. The V call is TRBV6-4, the J call TRBJ2-6; D gene uncertain. The length of the CDR3 is 15 residues. The germline V gene encodes CDR1 MRHNA and CDR2 SNTAGT. Between the trimmed V and J ends, which lost 0 bases and 0 bases, there was a span of 3 bases.